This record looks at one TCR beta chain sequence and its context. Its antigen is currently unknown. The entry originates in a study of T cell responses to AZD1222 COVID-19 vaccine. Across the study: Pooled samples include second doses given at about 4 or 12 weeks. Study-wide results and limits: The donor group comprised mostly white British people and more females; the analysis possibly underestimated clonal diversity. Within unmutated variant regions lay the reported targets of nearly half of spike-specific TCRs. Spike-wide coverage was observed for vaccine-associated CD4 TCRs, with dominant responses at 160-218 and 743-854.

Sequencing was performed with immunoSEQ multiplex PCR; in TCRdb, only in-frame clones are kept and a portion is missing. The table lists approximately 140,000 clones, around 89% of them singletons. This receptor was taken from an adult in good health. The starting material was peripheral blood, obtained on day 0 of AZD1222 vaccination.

The CDR3 bases are TGTGCCAGCTCACCTCAAAGGGGGCGGGATACGCAGTATTTT. This codes for CASSPQRGRDTQYF. The rearrangement links TRBV18 to TRBJ2-3, with 7 positions matching TRBD1. The junction had 6 bases not matched to a gene; V was cut back by 3 bases and J by 6 bases. The CDR3 totals 14 residues. Germline V gives CDR1 KGHSH, CDR2 LQKENI.